This T cell receptor (beta chain) came from a study of control samples from healthy donors and cancer patients. The length of the CDR3 is 14 residues. Looked up from germline, CDR1 is MNHNS and CDR2 is SASEGT. Unmatched junction bases numbered 8, after V lost 6 bases and J lost 6 bases. The protocol was immunoSEQ multiplex PCR, while the TCRdb copy is restricted to in-frame clones and leaves out a portion. The data show fewer than 100,000 clones, roughly four fifths seen once. The sample taken for sequencing was blood. J is TRBJ1-2 and V is TRBV6-1; 9 bases are shared with TRBD1. The source is a woman aged 60-75 years in good health. In nucleotides, the CDR3 is TGTGCCAGCAGGATCACCGACAGGGGGAATGGCTACACCTTC. Its protein product is CASRITDRGNGYTF.